Listed below are T cell receptor beta chains from one sample, sequenced in a study of shared clonotypes between healthy human individuals. Measured with immunoSEQ multiplex PCR; TCRdb has only the in-frame clones, and not every one. The table lists approximately 640,000 clones, about two thirds of them singletons. Sequenced input: memory CD4+ T cells sorted from blood. These receptors were obtained from a woman younger than 45 in good health. Both conserved end residues are part of each CDR3. A D gene is named only where the DNA matches it firmly. The size of a clone is reported for some rows only, either as once, few or many, or as a class for expanded clones.

>TRBV18|TRBJ2-1|TRBD1|few
CASSPKTGLNNEQFF
TGTGCCAGCTCACCTAAGACAGGGTTAAACAATGAGCAGTTCTTC
>TRBV19|TRBJ1-5|NA|NA
CASSTRGPLGAQHF
TGTGCCAGTAGTACCCGGGGGCCCCTGGGAGCCCAGCATTTT
>TRBV5-8|TRBJ2-7|NA|NA
CASSLHRETYEQYF
TGTGCCAGCAGCTTGCACAGGGAAACCTACGAGCAGTACTTC
>TRBV4-2|TRBJ2-5|TRBD1|once
CASSLGGDRYQETQYF
TGTGCCAGCAGCCTCGGTGGGGACAGGTACCAAGAGACCCAGTACTTC
>TRBV28|TRBJ2-7|TRBD2|NA
CASRWLAGGFYEQYF
TGTGCCAGCAGGTGGCTAGCGGGAGGTTTCTACGAGCAGTACTTC
>TRBV10-3|TRBJ2-7|NA|NA
CAIREGEEVPYFSYEQYF
TGTGCCATCAGGGAAGGGGAGGAGGTACCTTACTTTTCCTACGAGCAGTACTTC
>TRBV18|TRBJ2-5|NA|few
CASSPGRDRQETQYF
TGTGCCAGCTCACCAGGGAGAGACAGACAAGAGACCCAGTACTTC
>TRBV9|TRBJ2-7|TRBD2|NA
CASSGTSTSGSYEQYF
TGTGCCAGCAGCGGAACTAGCACTAGCGGCTCCTACGAGCAGTACTTC
>TRBV5-1|TRBJ2-5|NA|NA
CASSLVPRGAYQETQYF
TGCGCCAGCAGCTTGGTCCCTCGGGGGGCGTACCAAGAGACCCAGTACTTC
>TRBV18|TRBJ2-2|TRBD1|NA
CASSTGTGVTGELFF
TGTGCCAGCTCAACCGGGACAGGGGTCACCGGGGAGCTGTTTTTT
>TRBV28|TRBJ1-5|NA|NA
CASSFESGSGNQPQHF
TGTGCCAGCAGTTTCGAATCGGGGTCTGGCAATCAGCCCCAGCATTTT
>TRBV28|TRBJ2-5|NA|few
CASSPRGQGQETQYF
TGTGCCAGCAGTCCGAGAGGGCAGGGTCAAGAGACCCAGTACTTC
>TRBV19|TRBJ2-2|TRBD2|NA
CASSTRDYVGELFF
TGTGCCAGTAGTACCCGGGACTATGTGGGGGAGCTGTTTTTT
>TRBV6-6|TRBJ1-2|NA|NA
CASSYEPGRNFGYTF
TGTGCCAGCAGTTACGAGCCGGGGCGGAACTTTGGCTACACCTTC
>TRBV10-3|TRBJ2-3|NA|NA
CAINVGRAIDTQYF
TGTGCCATTAATGTCGGCAGGGCGATAGATACGCAGTATTTT
>TRBV5-4|TRBJ2-2|NA|NA
CASSLYSSNTGELFF
TGTGCCAGCAGCTTATATTCCTCGAACACCGGGGAGCTGTTTTTT
>TRBV11-1|TRBJ2-2|NA|NA
CASSGGSTGGAGELFF
TGTGCCAGCAGCGGGGGCTCCACAGGAGGGGCCGGGGAGCTGTTTTTT
>TRBV6-1|TRBJ1-1|NA|many
CASTRGQKNTEAFF
TGTGCCAGCACTAGAGGACAGAAGAACACTGAAGCTTTCTTT
>TRBV28|TRBJ2-7|NA|once
CASSLRRDHSYEQYF
TGTGCCAGCAGTTTAAGGCGGGATCACTCCTACGAGCAGTACTTC
>TRBV4-1|TRBJ2-5|NA|NA
CASSQAFPGGTGQEETQYF
TGCGCCAGCAGCCAAGCTTTCCCTGGCGGGACTGGCCAGGAAGAGACCCAGTACTTC
>TRBV19|TRBJ2-2|TRBD1|NA
CASRGQGDGELFF
TGTGCCAGTAGGGGACAGGGGGACGGGGAGCTGTTTTTT
>TRBV7-9|TRBJ2-1|TRBD2|NA
CASSWGGSRSYNEQFF
TGTGCCAGCAGCTGGGGCGGGAGTCGGTCCTACAATGAGCAGTTCTTC
>TRBV7-8|TRBJ1-1|TRBD1|NA
CASSLVGQVNTEAFF
TGTGCCAGCAGCTTAGTCGGACAGGTGAACACTGAAGCTTTCTTT
>TRBV28|TRBJ2-7|TRBD1|NA
CASSSTGTGDYEQYF
TGTGCCAGCAGTTCTACTGGGACAGGGGACTACGAGCAGTACTTC
>TRBV6-4|TRBJ2-1|NA|NA
CASSDRGGGDEQFF
TGTGCCAGCAGTGACCGGGGAGGGGGCGATGAGCAGTTCTTC
>TRBV6-6|TRBJ2-1|NA|NA
CASSYQDSDEQFF
TGTGCCAGCAGTTACCAGGACTCGGATGAGCAGTTCTTC
>TRBV30|TRBJ2-1|NA|NA
CAWSGDWGVEQFF
TGTGCCTGGAGTGGGGACTGGGGTGTTGAGCAGTTCTTC